The rows below give T cell receptor beta chains drawn from one sample of a study of T cell changes during pregnancy in multiple sclerosis. This table comes from immunoSEQ multiplex PCR, and its TCRdb copy is limited to in-frame clones, with some not included. Among some 77,000 clones listed, 89% were seen once. The sequencing here drew on peripheral blood, taken before pregnancy. These TCRs come from a female donor with multiple sclerosis, enrolled in a pregnancy study. Both conserved end residues are part of each CDR3. A D gene is named only where the DNA matches it firmly. Size values are once, few and many counts, or a class for expanded clones, and some rows have none.

size	J	D	V	DNA	CDR3
.	TRBJ2-3	TRBD2	TRBV7-2	TGTGCCACCCAGCGGACTAGCGGGGACCCACATACGCAGTATTTT	CATQRTSGDPHTQYF
.	TRBJ1-1	.	TRBV5-1	TGCGCCAGCAGCTTGGTGGTTGGGTGGGGCGCCAACACTGAAGCTTTCTTT	CASSLVVGWGANTEAFF
few	TRBJ1-6	.	TRBV9	TGTGCCAGCAGCCCTAGACAGGATAATTCACCCCTCCACTTT	CASSPRQDNSPLHF
.	TRBJ2-7	TRBD2	TRBV4-1	TGCGCCAGCAGCCAAGGGTGGGGGGGCTCCTACGAGCAGTACTTC	CASSQGWGGSYEQYF
.	TRBJ2-5	TRBD2	TRBV28	TGTGCCAGCACGGGGTGGCTAGCGGGGGGACAGGAGACCCAGTACTTC	CASTGWLAGGQETQYF
.	TRBJ2-3	TRBD2	TRBV13	TGTGCCAGCAGCTTAGAGGGACTAGCGGGGTTTAGCACAGATACGCAGTATTTT	CASSLEGLAGFSTDTQYF
once	TRBJ2-2	.	TRBV10-3	TGTGCCATCAGTCTCACCGGGGAGCTGTTTTTT	CAISLTGELFF
.	TRBJ2-5	TRBD2	TRBV14	TGTGCCAGCAGCGCGTCCGGGACTAGCCGGATCGAGACCCAGTACTTC	CASSASGTSRIETQYF
.	TRBJ2-7	TRBD1	TRBV11-1	TGTGCCAGCAGCACAACAGGGGACGAGCAGTACTTC	CASSTTGDEQYF
many	TRBJ2-2	TRBD1	TRBV19	TGTGCCAGTAGTTTTGGGCCAGGGACAGGTTACACCGGGGAGCTGTTTTTT	CASSFGPGTGYTGELFF
.	TRBJ1-5	.	TRBV5-1	TGCGCCAGCAGCTTGTGGGCGGGGGGCAATCAGCCCCAGCATTTT	CASSLWAGGNQPQHF
.	TRBJ2-7	.	TRBV6-5	TGTGCCAGCAGTTACGGACTGTGGGACGAGCAGTACTTC	CASSYGLWDEQYF
few	TRBJ1-2	.	TRBV20-1	TGCAGTGCCGGGAGCTATGGCTACACCTTC	CSAGSYGYTF
.	TRBJ2-1	TRBD2	TRBV7-8	TGTGCCAGCAGCCCGGGACTAGCGGTCGGGAATGAGCAGTTCTTC	CASSPGLAVGNEQFF
.	TRBJ1-1	.	TRBV5-1	TGCGCCAGCAGCTTGGCCGGGCGGGGAGGGAGAACTGAAGCTTTCTTT	CASSLAGRGGRTEAFF
.	TRBJ1-4	TRBD1	TRBV5-1	TGCGCCAGTAAGTCGGGGTCGACAGGGACTAATGAAAAACTGTTTTTT	CASKSGSTGTNEKLFF
.	TRBJ1-1	TRBD1	TRBV7-9	TGTGCCAGCAGCCCCACAGGGGGGCTTAAGGCTGAAGCTTTCTTT	CASSPTGGLKAEAFF
once	TRBJ2-5	TRBD1	TRBV9	TGTGCCAGCAGCGTGAGGGGGCGGCAAGAGACCCAGTACTTC	CASSVRGRQETQYF
.	TRBJ1-2	.	TRBV19	TGTGCCAGTAGTATATCCCCTCCGGGGGGCTACACCTTC	CASSISPPGGYTF
.	TRBJ2-1	.	TRBV4-1	TGCGCCAGCAGCCGCGCACCGGCGGGGGCCCCCAGAGAGCAGTTCTTC	CASSRAPAGAPREQFF
.	TRBJ1-1	TRBD1	TRBV19	TGTGCCAGTACCCAGGACAGGGCCACTGAAGCTTTCTTT	CASTQDRATEAFF
.	TRBJ2-5	.	TRBV18	TGTGCCAGCTCAACCTCCGGGGAGACCCAGTACTTC	CASSTSGETQYF
.	TRBJ2-2	TRBD1	TRBV5-1	TGCGCCAGCAGCCCGCGACAGGGGCTCGACACGAACACCGGGGAGCTGTTTTTT	CASSPRQGLDTNTGELFF
.	TRBJ2-7	.	TRBV21-1	TGTGCCAGCCCCGGGACAGGGCGCTACGAGCAGTACTTC	CASPGTGRYEQYF
.	TRBJ2-3	.	TRBV2	TGTGCCAGCAGTGAAGTCCGTTCTGCAGATACGCAGTATTTT	CASSEVRSADTQYF
.	TRBJ1-6	TRBD1	TRBV6-5	TGTGCCAGCACCCGGACAGGACGGGTGAATTCACCCCTCCACTTT	CASTRTGRVNSPLHF
.	TRBJ1-1	TRBD1	TRBV7-9	TGTGCCAGCAGCTTAGCCGGGACAGGGAAAGCTTTCTTT	CASSLAGTGKAFF
.	TRBJ2-7	.	TRBV4-1	TGCGCCAGCAGCGTTCAGGAGGGAACAGGCTACGAGCAGTACTTC	CASSVQEGTGYEQYF
.	TRBJ1-1	.	TRBV7-9	TGTGCCAGCACCCCGGGAGGGTGGAACACTGAAGCTTTCTTT	CASTPGGWNTEAFF
.	TRBJ1-1	.	TRBV6-5	TGTGCCAGCAGTTACTACGGGAACACTGAAGCTTTCTTT	CASSYYGNTEAFF
.	TRBJ2-1	.	TRBV5-4	TGTGCCAGTGGAAATCAGGGTTCTTACAATGAGCAGTTCTTC	CASGNQGSYNEQFF
.	TRBJ2-1	.	TRBV6-5	TGTGCCAGCAGTTACCTGTCAGGGCTGGGAAATGAGCAGTTCTTC	CASSYLSGLGNEQFF
.	TRBJ2-7	TRBD1	TRBV7-9	TGTGCCAGCAGCCGCGGGGACAGGAGCTACGAGCAGTACTTC	CASSRGDRSYEQYF
.	TRBJ2-7	TRBD2	TRBV2	TGTGCCAGCATCGAGGGAGGGAGGACCTACGAGCAGTACTTC	CASIEGGRTYEQYF
.	TRBJ2-1	TRBD1	TRBV29-1	TGCAGCGTTGACGTGTGGGACAGGGGGAATGAGCAGTTCTTC	CSVDVWDRGNEQFF
.	TRBJ2-2	.	TRBV7-3	TGTGCCAGCAGCTTAACAGGGGGTGACACCGGGGAGCTGTTTTTT	CASSLTGGDTGELFF
.	TRBJ1-2	.	TRBV5-5	TGTGCCAGCAGCCAGGGACATATATATGGCTACACCTTC	CASSQGHIYGYTF
.	TRBJ2-4	.	TRBV23-1	TGCGCCAGCAGTCTTTGCGCCCTAGCCAAAAACATTCAGTACTTC	CASSLCALAKNIQYF
once	TRBJ1-3	.	TRBV7-9	TGTGCCAGCAGCTTAGTCAGGATGGACACCATATATTTT	CASSLVRMDTIYF
few	TRBJ2-1	TRBD1	TRBV7-3	TGTGCCAGCAGCCAGGGGGCAGCCTCCTACAATGAGCAGTTCTTC	CASSQGAASYNEQFF
.	TRBJ1-1	.	TRBV6-5	TGTGCCAGCAGTCAAATGACGGGAAGGGCTGAAGCTTTCTTT	CASSQMTGRAEAFF